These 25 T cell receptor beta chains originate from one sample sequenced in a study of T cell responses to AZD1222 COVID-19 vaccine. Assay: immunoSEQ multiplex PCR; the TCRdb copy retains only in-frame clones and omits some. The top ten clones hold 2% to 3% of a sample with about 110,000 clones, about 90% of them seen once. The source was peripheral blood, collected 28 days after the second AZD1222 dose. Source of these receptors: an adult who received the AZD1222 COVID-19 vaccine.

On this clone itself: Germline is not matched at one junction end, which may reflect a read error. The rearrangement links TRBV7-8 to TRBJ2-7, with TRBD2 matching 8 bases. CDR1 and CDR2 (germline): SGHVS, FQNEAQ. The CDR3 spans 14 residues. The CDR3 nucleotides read TGTGCCAGCAGCTTATTGTTACTAGCGGCCCCCGGGAACTTC. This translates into CASSLLLLAAPGNF.

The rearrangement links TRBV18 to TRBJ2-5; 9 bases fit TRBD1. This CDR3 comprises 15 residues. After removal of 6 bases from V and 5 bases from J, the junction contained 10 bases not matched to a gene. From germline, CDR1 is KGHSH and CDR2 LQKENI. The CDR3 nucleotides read TGTGCCAGCTCCCCGGGACAGGGACCGAGCGAGACCCAGTACTTC. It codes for CASSPGQGPSETQYF.

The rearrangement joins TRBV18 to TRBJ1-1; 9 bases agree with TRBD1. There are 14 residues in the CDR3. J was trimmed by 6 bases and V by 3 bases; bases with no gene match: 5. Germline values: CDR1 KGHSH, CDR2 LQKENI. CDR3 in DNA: TGTGCCAGCTCACCGAAACAGGGGGCTTCTGAAGCTTTCTTT. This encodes CASSPKQGASEAFF.

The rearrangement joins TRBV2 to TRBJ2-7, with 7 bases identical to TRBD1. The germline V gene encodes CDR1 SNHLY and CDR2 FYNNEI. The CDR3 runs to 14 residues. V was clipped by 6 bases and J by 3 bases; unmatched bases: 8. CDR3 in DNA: TGTGCCAGCAGGGCGGCACAGGGGTACTACGAGCAGTACTTC. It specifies CASRAAQGYYEQYF.

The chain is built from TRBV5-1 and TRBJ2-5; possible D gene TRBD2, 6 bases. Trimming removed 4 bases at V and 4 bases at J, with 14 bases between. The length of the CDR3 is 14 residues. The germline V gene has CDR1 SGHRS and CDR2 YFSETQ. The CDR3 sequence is CASSGSTRTETQYF. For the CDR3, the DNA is TGCGCCAGCAGCGGCTCGACTAGAACAGAGACCCAGTACTTC.

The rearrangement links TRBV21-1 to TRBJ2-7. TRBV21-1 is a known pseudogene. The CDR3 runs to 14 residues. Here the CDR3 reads CASDDQLGSYEQYF. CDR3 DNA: TGTGCCAGCGATGATCAGCTTGGTAGCTACGAGCAGTACTTC.

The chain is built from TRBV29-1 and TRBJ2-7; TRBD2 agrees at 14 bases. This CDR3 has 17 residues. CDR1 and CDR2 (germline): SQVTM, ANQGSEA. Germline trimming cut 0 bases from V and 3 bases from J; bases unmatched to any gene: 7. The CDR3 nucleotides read TGCAGCGTTGAAGATGGGACTAGCGGGAGTCATCTCTACGAGCAGTACTTC. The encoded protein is CSVEDGTSGSHLYEQYF.

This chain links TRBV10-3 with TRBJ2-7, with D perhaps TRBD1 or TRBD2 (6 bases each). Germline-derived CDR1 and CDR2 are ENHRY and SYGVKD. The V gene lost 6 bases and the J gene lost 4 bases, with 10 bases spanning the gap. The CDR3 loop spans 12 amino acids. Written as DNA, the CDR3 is TGTGCCATCAGGGGGGGCACATACGAGCAGTACTTC. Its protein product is CAIRGGTYEQYF.

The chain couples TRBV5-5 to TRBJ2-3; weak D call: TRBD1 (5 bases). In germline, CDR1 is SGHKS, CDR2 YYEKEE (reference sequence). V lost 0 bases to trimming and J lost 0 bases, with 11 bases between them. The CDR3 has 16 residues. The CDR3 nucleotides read TGTGCCAGCAGCTTGGGACAGAACCCTAGCACAGATACGCAGTATTTT. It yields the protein CASSLGQNPSTDTQYF.

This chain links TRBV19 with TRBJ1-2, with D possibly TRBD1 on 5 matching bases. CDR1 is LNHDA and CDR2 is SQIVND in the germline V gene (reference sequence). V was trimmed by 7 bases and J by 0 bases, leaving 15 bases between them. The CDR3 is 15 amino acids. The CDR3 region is CASKKTDSANYGYTF. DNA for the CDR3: TGTGCCAGTAAGAAAACCGACAGTGCTAACTATGGCTACACCTTC. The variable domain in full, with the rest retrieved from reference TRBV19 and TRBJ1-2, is DGGITQSPKYLFRKEGQNVTLSCEQNLNHDAMYWYRQDPGQGLRLIYYSQIVNDFQKGDIAEGYSVSREKKESFPLTVTSAQKNPTAFYLCASKKTDSANYGYTFGSGTRLTVV.

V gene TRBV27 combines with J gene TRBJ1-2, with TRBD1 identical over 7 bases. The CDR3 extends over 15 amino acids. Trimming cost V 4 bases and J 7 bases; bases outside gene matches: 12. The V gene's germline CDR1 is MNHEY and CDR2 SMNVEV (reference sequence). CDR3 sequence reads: CASSSGDRLRSGYTF. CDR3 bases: TGTGCCAGCAGTTCCGGGGACAGACTTAGATCTGGCTACACCTTC.

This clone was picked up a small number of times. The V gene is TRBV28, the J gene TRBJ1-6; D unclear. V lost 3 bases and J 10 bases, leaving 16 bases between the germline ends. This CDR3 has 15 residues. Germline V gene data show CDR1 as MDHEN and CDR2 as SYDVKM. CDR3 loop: CASSFGEGSHSPLHF. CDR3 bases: TGTGCCAGCAGTTTCGGGGAAGGTTCGCACTCACCCCTCCACTTT.

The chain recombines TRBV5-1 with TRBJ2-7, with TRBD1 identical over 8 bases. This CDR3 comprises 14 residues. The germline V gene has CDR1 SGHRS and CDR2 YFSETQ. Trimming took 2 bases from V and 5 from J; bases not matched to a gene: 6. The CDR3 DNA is TGCGCCAGCAGCTTCCAGGGGGCGCCGGACGAGCAGTACTTC. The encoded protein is CASSFQGAPDEQYF. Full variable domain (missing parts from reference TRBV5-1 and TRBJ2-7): KAGVTQTPRYLIKTRGQQVTLSCSPISGHRSVSWYQQTPGQGLQFLFEYFSETQRNKGNFPGRFSGRQFSNSRSEMNVSTLELGDSALYLCASSFQGAPDEQYFGPGTRLTVT.

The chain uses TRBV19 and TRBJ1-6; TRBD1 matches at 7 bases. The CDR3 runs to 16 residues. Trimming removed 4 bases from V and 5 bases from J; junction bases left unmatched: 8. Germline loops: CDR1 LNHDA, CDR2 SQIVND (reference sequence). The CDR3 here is CASSTSDRVHNSPLHF. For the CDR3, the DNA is TGTGCCAGTAGTACGAGCGACAGGGTCCATAATTCACCCCTCCACTTT.

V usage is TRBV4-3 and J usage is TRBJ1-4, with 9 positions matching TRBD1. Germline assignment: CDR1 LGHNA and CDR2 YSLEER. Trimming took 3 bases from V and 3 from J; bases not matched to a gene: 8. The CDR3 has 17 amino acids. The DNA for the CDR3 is TGCGCCAGCAGCCATACAGGGGGCTTAATAGCTAATGAAAAACTGTTTTTT. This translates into CASSHTGGLIANEKLFF.

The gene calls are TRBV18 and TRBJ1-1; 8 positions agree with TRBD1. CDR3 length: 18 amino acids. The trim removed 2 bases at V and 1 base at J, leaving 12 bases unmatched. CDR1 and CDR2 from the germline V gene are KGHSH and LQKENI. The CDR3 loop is CASSPIPQGANRNTEAFF. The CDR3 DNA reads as TGTGCCAGCTCACCAATTCCTCAGGGGGCGAATAGGAACACTGAAGCTTTCTTT.

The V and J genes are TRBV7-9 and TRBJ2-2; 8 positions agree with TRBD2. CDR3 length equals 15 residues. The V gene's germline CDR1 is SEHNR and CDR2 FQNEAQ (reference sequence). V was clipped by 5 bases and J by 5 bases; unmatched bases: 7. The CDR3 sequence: CASSPRLARTGELFF. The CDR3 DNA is TGTGCCAGCAGCCCCCGACTAGCGAGAACCGGGGAGCTGTTTTTT.

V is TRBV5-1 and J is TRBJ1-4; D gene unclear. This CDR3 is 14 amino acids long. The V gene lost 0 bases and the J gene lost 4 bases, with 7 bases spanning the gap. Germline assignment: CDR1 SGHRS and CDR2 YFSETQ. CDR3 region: CASSLGQFNEKLFF. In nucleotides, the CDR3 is TGCGCCAGCAGCTTGGGGCAGTTTAATGAAAAACTGTTTTTT.

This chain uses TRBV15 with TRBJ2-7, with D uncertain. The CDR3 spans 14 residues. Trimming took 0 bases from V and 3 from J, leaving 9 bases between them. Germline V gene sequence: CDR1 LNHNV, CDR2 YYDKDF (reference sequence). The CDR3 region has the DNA TGTGCCACCAGCAGAGATCGTGCGGACTACGAGCAGTACTTC. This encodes CATSRDRADYEQYF.

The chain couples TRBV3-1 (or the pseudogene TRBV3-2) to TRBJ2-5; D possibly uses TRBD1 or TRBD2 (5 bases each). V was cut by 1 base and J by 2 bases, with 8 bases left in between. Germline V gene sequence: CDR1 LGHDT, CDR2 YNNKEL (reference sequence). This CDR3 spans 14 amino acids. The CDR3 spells CASSQGGTQETQYF. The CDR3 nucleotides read TGTGCCAGCAGCCAAGGAGGGACGCAAGAGACCCAGTACTTC.

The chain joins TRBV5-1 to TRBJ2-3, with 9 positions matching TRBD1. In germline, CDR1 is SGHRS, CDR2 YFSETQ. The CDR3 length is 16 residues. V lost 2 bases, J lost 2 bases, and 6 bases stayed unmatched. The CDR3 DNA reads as TGCGCCAGCAGCTTTCCGGACAGGGGCCCCACAGATACGCAGTATTTT. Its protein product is CASSFPDRGPTDTQYF.

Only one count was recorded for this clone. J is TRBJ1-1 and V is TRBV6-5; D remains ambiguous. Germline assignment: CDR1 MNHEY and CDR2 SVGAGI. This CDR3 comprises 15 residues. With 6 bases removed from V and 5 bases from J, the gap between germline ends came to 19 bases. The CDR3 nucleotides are TGTGCCAGCAGGGGAGCCAGCCGTAGTCGGACTGAAGCTTTCTTT. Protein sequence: CASRGASRSRTEAFF.

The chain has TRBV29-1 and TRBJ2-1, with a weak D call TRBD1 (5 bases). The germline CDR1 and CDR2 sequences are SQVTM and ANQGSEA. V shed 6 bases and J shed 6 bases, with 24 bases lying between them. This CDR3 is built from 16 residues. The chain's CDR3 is CSVSSQGRASFNEQFF. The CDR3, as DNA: TGCAGCGTCTCATCCCAGGGCAGGGCTTCTTTCAATGAGCAGTTCTTC.

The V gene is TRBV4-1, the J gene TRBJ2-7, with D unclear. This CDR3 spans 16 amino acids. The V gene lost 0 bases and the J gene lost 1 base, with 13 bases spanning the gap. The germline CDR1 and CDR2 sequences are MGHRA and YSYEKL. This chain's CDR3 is CASSQEFLDGSYEQYF. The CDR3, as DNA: TGCGCCAGCAGCCAAGAGTTTTTGGACGGATCCTACGAGCAGTACTTC.

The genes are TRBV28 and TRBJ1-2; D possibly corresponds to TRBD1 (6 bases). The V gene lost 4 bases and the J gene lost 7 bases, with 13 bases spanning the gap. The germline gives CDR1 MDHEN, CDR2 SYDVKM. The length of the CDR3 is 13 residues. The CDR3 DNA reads TGTGCCAGCAGTTCTACAGGGTTGTTTGGCTACACCTTC. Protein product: CASSSTGLFGYTF.